The text below deals with one T cell receptor (beta chain). Researchers tagged individual cDNA molecules with unique molecular identifiers. In TCRdb, the 5' RACE reads were re-called with MiXCR into one record per CDR3 protein. The top ten clones hold over 3% of a sample with about 58,000 distinct CDR3 sequences, around 12% of them seen once. The CDR3 covers 15 residues. V dropped 4 bases and J dropped 5 bases, with 18 bases sitting between them. In germline, CDR1 is LGHDT, CDR2 YNNKEL (reference sequence). These data are taken from a study of early T cells in non-severe SARS-CoV-2 infection. The source of this sequence is an adult who was a healthcare worker with PCR-confirmed SARS-CoV-2 infection or an uninfected control (not recorded which). The chain has TRBV3-1 and TRBJ2-7; a weak D match, TRBD2 (5 bases). Sequencing used whole blood. CDR3 in amino acids: CASSPRGGSLHEQYF. For the CDR3, the DNA is TGTGCCAGCAGCCCACGAGGAGGTAGCCTCCACGAGCAGTACTTC.